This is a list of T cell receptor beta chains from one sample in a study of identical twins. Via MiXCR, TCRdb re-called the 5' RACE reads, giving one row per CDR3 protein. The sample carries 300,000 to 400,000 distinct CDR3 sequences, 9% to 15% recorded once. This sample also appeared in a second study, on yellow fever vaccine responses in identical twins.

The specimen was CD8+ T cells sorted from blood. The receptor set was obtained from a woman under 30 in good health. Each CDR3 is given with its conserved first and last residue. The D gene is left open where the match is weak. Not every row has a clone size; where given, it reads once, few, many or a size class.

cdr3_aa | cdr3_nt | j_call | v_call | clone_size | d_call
CASSFGGSRTDTQYF | TGTGCCAGCAGTTTTGGCGGGAGTAGGACAGATACGCAGTATTTT | TRBJ2-3 | TRBV12-3/TRBV12-4 | . | TRBD2
CASSLGGFDGVYSEKLFF | TGCGCCAGCAGCTTGGGAGGGTTTGATGGCGTTTATTCTGAAAAACTGTTTTTT | TRBJ1-4 | TRBV5-1 | . | .
CSVESDEQYF | TGCAGCGTTGAAAGCGACGAGCAGTACTTC | TRBJ2-7 | TRBV29-1 | many | .
CASSPGLADGEQFF | TGCGCCAGCAGCCCGGGACTAGCTGACGGTGAGCAGTTCTTC | TRBJ2-1 | TRBV4-1 | . | TRBD2
CASSAGTGLHEQYF | TGTGCCAGCAGCGCCGGGACAGGGTTGCACGAGCAGTACTTC | TRBJ2-7 | TRBV9 | . | TRBD1
CATSDLASGGPDTQYF | TGTGCCACCAGTGATTTGGCCAGCGGGGGTCCAGATACGCAGTATTTT | TRBJ2-3 | TRBV24-1 | . | TRBD2
CASSYRDRSTDTQYF | TGTGCCAGCAGCTACAGAGACAGGAGCACAGATACGCAGTATTTT | TRBJ2-3 | TRBV11-2 | many | .
CASSELAPAGANVLTF | TGTGCCAGCAGCGAACTAGCTCCCGCTGGGGCCAACGTCCTGACTTTC | TRBJ2-6 | TRBV28 | few | .
CASSQQGVSGELFF | TGTGCCAGCAGCCAACAGGGGGTTTCCGGGGAGCTGTTTTTT | TRBJ2-2 | TRBV5-4 | . | TRBD1
CAAQRQGSNTGELFF | TGTGCCGCACAAAGACAGGGATCGAACACCGGGGAGCTGTTTTTT | TRBJ2-2 | TRBV10-3 | . | TRBD1
CASSLPPGNEQFF | TGTGCCAGCAGTCTTCCCCCCGGGAATGAGCAGTTCTTC | TRBJ2-1 | TRBV27 | few | .
CASSPRGADYNEQFF | TGTGCCAGCAGCCCACGCGGAGCGGACTACAATGAGCAGTTCTTC | TRBJ2-1 | TRBV4-2 | few | .
CASSVRPGSYYGYTF | TGTGCCAGCAGCGTAAGGCCAGGAAGTTACTATGGCTACACCTTC | TRBJ1-2 | TRBV9 | few | .
CASSQDPLNKQFF | TGTGCCAGCAGCCAAGATCCCTTAAACAAGCAGTTCTTC | TRBJ2-1 | TRBV14 | few | .
CASSSPSGYNEQFF | TGTGCCAGCAGCTCCCCAAGCGGGTACAATGAGCAGTTCTTC | TRBJ2-1 | TRBV7-9 | . | .
CASSPRDRSSDTQYF | TGTGCCAGCAGCCCCCGTGACCGCTCGTCGGATACGCAGTATTTT | TRBJ2-3 | TRBV7-6 | few | .
CASSLPRESQETQYF | TGTGCCAGCAGCTTACCGCGGGAGAGCCAAGAGACCCAGTACTTC | TRBJ2-5 | TRBV7-9 | many | TRBD2
CASSLLSGQSSYEQYF | TGTGCCAGCAGCTTATTAAGCGGACAGTCCTCCTACGAGCAGTACTTC | TRBJ2-7 | TRBV7-9 | few | .
CASSPSGTGVREQYF | TGTGCCAGCTCACCTTCCGGGACAGGGGTACGCGAGCAGTACTTC | TRBJ2-7 | TRBV18 | . | TRBD1
CAISDQAGNTIYF | TGTGCCATCAGTGATCAGGCTGGAAACACCATATATTTT | TRBJ1-3 | TRBV10-3 | . | .
CASSRGDRDGEQYF | TGTGCCAGCAGTCGAGGGGACAGGGACGGCGAGCAGTACTTC | TRBJ2-7 | TRBV9 | many | TRBD1
CASSYEVGGASGANVLTF | TGTGCCAGCAGTTACGAGGTTGGAGGGGCCTCTGGGGCCAACGTCCTGACTTTC | TRBJ2-6 | TRBV6-5 | few | .
CASSVFPATSGVYNEQFF | TGTGCCAGCAGTGTATTCCCAGCGACTAGCGGCGTCTACAATGAGCAGTTCTTC | TRBJ2-1 | TRBV27 | few | TRBD2